This TCR beta chain derives from a study of monozygotic twins with cystic fibrosis. Study results and caveats: In this small cohort, shared CDR3 numbers showed no association with age, concordance or disease severity.

Method: immunoSEQ multiplex PCR; TCRdb's copy keeps in-frame clones and lacks some. The sample yields roughly 26,000 clones, just over 90% seen once. This clone appeared a single time. The antigen is undetermined. V dropped 5 bases and J dropped 9 bases, with 11 bases sitting between them. Germline values: CDR1 PRHDT, CDR2 FYEKMQ (reference sequence). The length of the CDR3 is 13 residues. Sequenced material: blood. The chain carries TRBV13 and TRBJ1-6; no reliable D call. The sequence came from a girl aged 2 to 9 with cystic fibrosis. CDR3 sequence (DNA): TGTGCCAGCAGCAAGCAAGCGACTTCACCCCTCCACTTT. Its protein is CASSKQATSPLHF.